The 20 T cell receptor beta chains given below trace back to one sample, sequenced in a study of memory CD4+ T cells and cytomegalovirus serostatus. The sort gate was single viable CD3+CD4+CD8-CD45RO+ cells for memory CD4+ T cells. Profiling relied on immunoSEQ multiplex PCR, and the TCRdb table lists in-frame clones only, not all of them. In the table there are about 67,000 clones, 76% of which are singletons. Sequencing was performed on memory CD4+ T cells from blood. The receptors stem from an adult in good health and CMV-seropositive.

The gene calls are TRBV15 and TRBJ2-3; 12 nucleotides line up with TRBD2. The CDR3 length is 18 residues. Germline lookup yields CDR1 LNHNV and CDR2 YYDKDF (reference sequence). J gave up 1 base and V 3 bases, and 8 bases lay outside the gene matches. The CDR3 loop reads CATSRGKLAGGRTDTQYF. The CDR3, as DNA: TGTGCCACCAGCAGGGGGAAACTAGCGGGGGGCCGCACAGATACGCAGTATTTT.

The chain uses TRBV7-6 and TRBJ2-7, with a tentative D call TRBD1 (5 bases). The CDR3 consists of 14 residues. The ends were cut back, 1 base at V and 6 bases at J, with 13 bases in the middle. Germline CDR1 reads SGHVS; CDR2 reads FNYEAQ. The DNA of the CDR3 is TGTGCCAGCAGCTTAGGAGCGACAGCTTCCGAGCAGTACTTC. It yields the protein CASSLGATASEQYF.

V and J are TRBV5-6 and TRBJ2-5, with D possibly called TRBD1 or TRBD2 (6 bases each). Trimming stripped 0 bases from V and 2 bases from J, with 8 bases between. Per the germline V gene, CDR1 is SGHDT and CDR2 is YYEEEE. This CDR3 spans 14 amino acids. CDR3 in amino acids: CASSLVGGQETQYF. The CDR3 region has the DNA TGTGCCAGCAGCTTGGTAGGGGGGCAAGAGACCCAGTACTTC.

Details on this clone: At one boundary the junction diverges from the germline segment, which might be a read error. The gene calls are TRBV18 and TRBJ1-4, with D possibly TRBD1 on 5 matching bases. Germline V lookup: CDR1 KGHSH, CDR2 LQKENI. There are 11 residues in the CDR3. The CDR3 DNA follows: TGTGCCAGCTCACTCGGACGCAGGGTCGTTTTT. Amino acids: CASSLGRRVVF. The variable domain in full, completed from reference TRBV18 and TRBJ1-4, reads NAGVMQNPRHLVRRRGQEARLRCSPMKGHSHVYWYRQLPEEGLKFMVYLQKENIIDESGMPKERFSAEFPKEGPSILRIQQVVRGDSAAYFCASSLGRRVVFGSGTQLSVL.

The chain joins TRBV19 to TRBJ2-1; a weak D match, TRBD2 (7 bases). Germline V CDR1 and CDR2: LNHDA, SQIVND (reference sequence). Trimming stripped 1 base from V and 5 bases from J, with 15 bases between. This CDR3 spans 16 amino acids. The CDR3 here is CASSIGGQRGHNEQFF. CDR3 DNA: TGTGCCAGTAGTATAGGGGGGCAGCGGGGCCACAATGAGCAGTTCTTC.

The chain combines TRBV15 with TRBJ2-7; TRBD1 matches at 11 bases. Looked up from germline, CDR1 is LNHNV and CDR2 is YYDKDF (reference sequence). The junction had 6 bases not matched to a gene; V was cut back by 0 bases and J by 5 bases. The length of the CDR3 is 16 residues. This CDR3 reads CATSRDLGQGGDEQYF. The CDR3 DNA follows: TGTGCCACCAGCAGAGATCTGGGACAGGGGGGCGACGAGCAGTACTTC.

Points on this clone: The same CDR3 also results from other DNA sequences found in this sample. The chain is built from TRBV20-1 and TRBJ2-7; D uncertain. The ends were cut back, 3 bases at V and 3 bases at J, with 6 bases in the middle. Germline V gives CDR1 DFQATT, CDR2 SNEGSKA (reference sequence). The CDR3 sequence is 11 residues long. CDR3 amino acids: CSARVDYEQYF. The CDR3 nucleotides read TGCAGTGCTAGGGTCGACTACGAGCAGTACTTC.

V gene TRBV14 combines with J gene TRBJ1-1; D is ambiguous. This CDR3 has 13 amino acids. From germline, CDR1 is SGHDN and CDR2 FVKESK. Trimming shortened V by 1 base and J by 3 bases, and 6 bases separated the two germline ends. The CDR3 loop is CASSQARDTEAFF. The CDR3 nucleotides read TGTGCCAGCAGCCAAGCAAGGGACACTGAAGCTTTCTTT. Full variable domain (outside the CDR3, taken from reference TRBV14 and TRBJ1-1): EAGVTQFPSHSVIEKGQTVTLRCDPISGHDNLYWYRRVMGKEIKFLLHFVKESKQDESGMPNNRFLAERTGGTYSTLKVQPAELEDSGVYFCASSQARDTEAFFGQGTRLTVV.

This chain connects TRBV4-1 to TRBJ1-6; TRBD1 agrees at 9 bases. The trim removed 1 base at V and 8 bases at J, leaving 0 bases unmatched. The CDR3 loop spans 14 amino acids. The V gene's germline CDR1 is MGHRA and CDR2 YSYEKL. The CDR3 DNA reads as TGCGCCAGCAGCCAAGGGACAGGGGATTCACCCCTCCACTTT. Translated, it gives CASSQGTGDSPLHF.

This clone came up a few times. This chain links TRBV6-4 with TRBJ2-7; the D gene could be TRBD1 or TRBD2 (6 bases each). This CDR3 has 16 residues. The germline V gene encodes CDR1 MRHNA and CDR2 SNTAGT. Trimming took 2 bases from V and 2 from J, leaving 16 bases between them. The CDR3 here is CASSDPSWGATYEQYF. CDR3 nucleotides: TGTGCCAGCAGTGACCCCTCGTGGGGGGCCACCTACGAGCAGTACTTC.

The CDR3: CASSSPGQGTETQYF. In nucleotides, the CDR3 is TGTGCCAGCAGTTCCCCGGGACAGGGAACAGAGACCCAGTACTTC. V and J are TRBV28 and TRBJ2-5; TRBD1 matches at 9 bases. This CDR3 is built from 15 residues. The V segment lost 4 bases and the J segment 4 bases; nucleotides outside the gene matches: 7. Per the germline V gene, CDR1 is MDHEN and CDR2 is SYDVKM.

V and J are TRBV7-2 and TRBJ2-7; unclear D gene. The V gene lost 5 bases and the J gene lost 3 bases, with 17 bases spanning the gap. The CDR3 has 15 amino acids. Germline CDR1 SGHTA, CDR2 FQGNSA. The CDR3 DNA reads as TGTGCCAGCAGCGCGAGCCAAGGCAGGCTCTACGAGCAGTACTTC. Translating gives CASSASQGRLYEQYF.

The chain uses TRBV11-2 and TRBJ1-2; the D is unclear. The germline gives CDR1 SGHAT, CDR2 FQNNGV. The CDR3 has 13 residues. V lost 5 bases, J lost 1 base, and 8 bases lay in between. The CDR3 nucleotides read TGTGCCAGCAGCCCCGACGGTAACTATGGCTACACCTTC. Its translation: CASSPDGNYGYTF.

The chain joins TRBV7-2 to TRBJ2-7; the D is unclear. The germline V and J ends were trimmed by 2 bases and 3 bases, with 8 bases remaining between them. This CDR3 contains 13 residues. From germline, CDR1 is SGHTA and CDR2 FQGNSA. The CDR3: CASSLTVNYEQYF. The CDR3 region has the DNA TGTGCCAGCAGCTTAACGGTCAACTACGAGCAGTACTTC.

This chain links TRBV4-3 with TRBJ1-2; 8 bases line up with TRBD1. J was trimmed by 1 base and V by 3 bases; bases with no gene match: 13. The CDR3 extends over 18 amino acids. Looked up from germline, CDR1 is LGHNA and CDR2 is YSLEER. CDR3: CASSQKGMGTGFNYGYTF. The CDR3 coding sequence is TGCGCCAGCAGCCAGAAAGGGATGGGGACAGGTTTTAACTATGGCTACACCTTC.

The chain joins TRBV4-1 to TRBJ1-5; 10 bases agree with TRBD1. J gave up 9 bases and V 1 base, and 18 bases lay outside the gene matches. Per germline, CDR1 MGHRA and CDR2 YSYEKL. This CDR3 has 19 amino acids. CDR3 loop: CASSQGLLGGQGPGSPQHF. CDR3 coding DNA: TGCGCCAGCAGCCAAGGGCTGCTGGGGGGACAGGGGCCTGGATCGCCCCAGCATTTT.

V gene TRBV7-2 combines with J gene TRBJ2-2; the D is unclear. Germline CDR1 SGHTA, CDR2 FQGNSA. Between the trimmed V and J ends, which lost 4 bases and 1 base, there was a span of 4 bases. The CDR3 runs 13 residues. For the CDR3, the DNA is TGTGCCAGCAGCTCCTTGAACACCGGGGAGCTGTTTTTT. Translation gives CASSSLNTGELFF.

This clone was detected only once. This chain links TRBV13 with TRBJ1-4; D uncertain. V was cut by 3 bases and J by 15 bases, with 29 bases left in between. The CDR3 runs 17 residues. From germline, CDR1 is PRHDT and CDR2 FYEKMQ (reference sequence). DNA of the CDR3: TGTGCCAGCAGCTTCAAATACAACGGTCCCGTGAGGGATAAGATGTTTTTT. Residues: CASSFKYNGPVRDKMFF.

This chain connects TRBV5-1 to TRBJ2-7; D might be TRBD1 or TRBD2, each matching 5 bases. The CDR3 is made up of 16 amino acids. Germline-derived CDR1 and CDR2 are SGHRS and YFSETQ. V was cut by 3 bases and J by 1 base, with 17 bases left in between. The CDR3 here is CASSSSGHLLSYEQYF. The CDR3 coding sequence is TGCGCCAGCAGCTCCAGCGGACACCTCTTATCCTACGAGCAGTACTTC.

The J gene is TRBJ1-5, the V gene TRBV28; possibly TRBD1 for D (6 bases). The CDR3 totals 18 residues. Trimming shortened V by 1 base and J by 4 bases, and 20 bases separated the two germline ends. Germline V gives CDR1 MDHEN, CDR2 SYDVKM. Written as DNA, the CDR3 is TGTGCCAGCAGTTTATCGTTGAGGAACAGGGCCGTAAATCAGCCCCAGCATTTT. Its translation: CASSLSLRNRAVNQPQHF.